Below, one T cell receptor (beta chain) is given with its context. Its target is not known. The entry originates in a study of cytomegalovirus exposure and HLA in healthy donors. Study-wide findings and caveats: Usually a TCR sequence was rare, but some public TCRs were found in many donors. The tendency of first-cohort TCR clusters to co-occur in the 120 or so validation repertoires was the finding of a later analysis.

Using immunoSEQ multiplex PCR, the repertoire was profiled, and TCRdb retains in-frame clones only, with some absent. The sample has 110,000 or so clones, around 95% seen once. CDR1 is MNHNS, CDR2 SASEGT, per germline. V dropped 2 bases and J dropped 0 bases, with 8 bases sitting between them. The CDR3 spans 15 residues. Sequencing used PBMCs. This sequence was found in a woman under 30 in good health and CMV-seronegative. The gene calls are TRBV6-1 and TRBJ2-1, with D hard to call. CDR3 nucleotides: TGTGCCAGCAGTGAATTGGCAGGCTCCTACAATGAGCAGTTCTTC. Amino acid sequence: CASSELAGSYNEQFF.